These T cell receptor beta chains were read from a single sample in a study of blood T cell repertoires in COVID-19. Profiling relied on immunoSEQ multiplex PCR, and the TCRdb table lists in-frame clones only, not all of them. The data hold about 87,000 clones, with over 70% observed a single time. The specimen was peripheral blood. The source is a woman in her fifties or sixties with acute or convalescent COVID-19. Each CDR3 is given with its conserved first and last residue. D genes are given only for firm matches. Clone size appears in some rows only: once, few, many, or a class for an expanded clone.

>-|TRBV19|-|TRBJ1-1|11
CASRSNTEAFF
TGTGCCAGTAGATCAAACACTGAAGCTTTCTTT
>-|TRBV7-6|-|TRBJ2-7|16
CASSLGPGGTVYEQYF
TGTGCCAGCAGCTTAGGTCCGGGGGGGACAGTCTACGAGCAGTACTTC
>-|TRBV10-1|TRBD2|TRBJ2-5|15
CASSESSGGQETQYF
TGCGCCAGCAGTGAGTCTAGCGGGGGGCAAGAGACCCAGTACTTC
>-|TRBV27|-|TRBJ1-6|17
CASSPMGGSSYNSPLHF
TGTGCCAGCAGTCCCATGGGGGGGAGCTCCTATAATTCACCCCTCCACTTT
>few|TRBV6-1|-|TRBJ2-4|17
CASSEALLAGAKNIQYF
TGTGCCAGCAGTGAAGCGCTTCTGGCAGGGGCCAAAAACATTCAGTACTTC
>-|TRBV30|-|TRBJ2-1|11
CAWSPLAEQFF
TGTGCCTGGAGTCCACTAGCAGAGCAGTTCTTC
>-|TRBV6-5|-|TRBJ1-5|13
CASRAGIDQPQHF
TGTGCCAGCAGGGCAGGGATCGATCAGCCCCAGCATTTT
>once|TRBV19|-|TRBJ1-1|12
CASSMGSGLAFF
TGTGCCAGTAGTATGGGATCAGGGTTGGCTTTCTTT
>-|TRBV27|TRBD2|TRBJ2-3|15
CASSPGGGGTDTQYF
TGTGCCAGCAGTCCCGGGGGAGGGGGCACAGATACGCAGTATTTT
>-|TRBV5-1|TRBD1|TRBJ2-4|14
CASSLDVQGGIQYF
TGCGCCAGCAGCTTGGATGTACAGGGGGGCATTCAGTACTTC
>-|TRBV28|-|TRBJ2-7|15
CASSFEVARPHEQYF
TGTGCCAGCAGTTTTGAGGTAGCGAGGCCCCACGAGCAGTACTTC
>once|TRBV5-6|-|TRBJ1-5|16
CASSLRQGLSNQPQHF
TGTGCCAGCAGCTTGCGGCAGGGCCTTAGCAATCAGCCCCAGCATTTT
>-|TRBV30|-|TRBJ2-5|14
CAWKGDRVGGTQYF
TGTGCCTGGAAAGGAGATCGCGTGGGGGGGACCCAGTACTTC
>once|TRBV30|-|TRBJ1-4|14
CAWSRQANNEKLFF
TGTGCCTGGAGTAGACAGGCGAATAATGAAAAACTGTTTTTT
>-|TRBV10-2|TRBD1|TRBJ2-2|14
CASGGQGNTGELFF
TGCGCCAGCGGCGGACAGGGGAACACCGGGGAGCTGTTTTTT
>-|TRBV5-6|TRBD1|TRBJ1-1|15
CASNEAGTANTEAFF
TGTGCCAGCAACGAGGCCGGGACAGCTAACACTGAAGCTTTCTTT
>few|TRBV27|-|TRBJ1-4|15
CASSLSLTGYEKLFF
TGTGCCAGCAGTTTATCCCTGACAGGTTATGAAAAACTGTTTTTT
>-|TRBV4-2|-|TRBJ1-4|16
CASSQDGSRGEEKLFF
TGTGCCAGCAGCCAAGATGGGTCCAGGGGAGAAGAAAAACTGTTTTTT
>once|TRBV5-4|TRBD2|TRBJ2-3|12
CASSLEAGGQYF
TGTGCCAGCAGCTTGGAGGCGGGAGGGCAGTATTTT
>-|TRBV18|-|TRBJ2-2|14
CASSPAGNTGELFF
TGTGCCAGCTCACCAGCAGGGAACACCGGGGAGCTGTTTTTT
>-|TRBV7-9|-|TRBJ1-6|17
CASSLGGGGRHNSPLHF
TGTGCCAGCAGCTTAGGAGGGGGTGGTAGGCATAATTCACCCCTCCACTTT
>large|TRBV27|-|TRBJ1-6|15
CASSSSTGIGSPLHF
TGTGCCAGCAGTTCCTCCACAGGGATTGGTTCACCCCTCCACTTT
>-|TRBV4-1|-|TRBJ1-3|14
CASSQYRAGDTIYF
TGCGCCAGCAGCCAGTACAGGGCGGGAGACACCATATATTTT
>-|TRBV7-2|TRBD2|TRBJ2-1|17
CASSLVNLAGGYNEQFF
TGTGCCAGCAGCTTAGTAAACCTAGCGGGTGGATACAATGAGCAGTTCTTC
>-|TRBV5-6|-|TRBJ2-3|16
CASSLIWGVREDTQYF
TGTGCCAGCAGCTTAATTTGGGGGGTAAGGGAAGATACGCAGTATTTT
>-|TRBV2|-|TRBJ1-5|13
CASTDRNSQPQHF
TGTGCCAGCACCGACAGGAATTCCCAGCCCCAGCATTTT
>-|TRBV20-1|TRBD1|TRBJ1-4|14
CSASPGTAFEKLFF
TGCAGTGCTAGTCCCGGGACAGCCTTTGAAAAACTGTTTTTT
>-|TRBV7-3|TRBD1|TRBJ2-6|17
CASSNGTGGPGANVLTF
TGTGCCAGCAGTAACGGGACAGGGGGCCCCGGGGCCAACGTCCTGACTTTC
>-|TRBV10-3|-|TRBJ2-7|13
CAISVNSDGEQYF
TGTGCCATCAGTGTTAACAGTGATGGCGAGCAGTACTTC
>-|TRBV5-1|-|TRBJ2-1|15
CASSLEQGSYNEQFF
TGCGCCAGCAGCTTGGAACAGGGCTCCTACAATGAGCAGTTCTTC
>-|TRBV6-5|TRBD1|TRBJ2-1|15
CASSYSGTAYNEQFF
TGTGCCAGCAGTTACTCGGGGACAGCATACAATGAGCAGTTCTTC
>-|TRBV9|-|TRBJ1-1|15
CASSVGGGSDTEAFF
TGTGCCAGCAGCGTAGGCGGGGGCTCGGACACTGAAGCTTTCTTT
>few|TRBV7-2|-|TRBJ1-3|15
CASSLDRNSGNTIYF
TGTGCCAGCAGCTTAGACAGGAACTCTGGAAACACCATATATTTT
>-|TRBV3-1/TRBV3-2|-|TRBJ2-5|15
CASSQGFGVQETQYF
TGTGCCAGCAGCCAGGGGTTCGGGGTCCAAGAGACCCAGTACTTC
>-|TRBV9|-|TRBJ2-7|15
CASSPRAGISYEQYF
TGTGCCAGCAGCCCCCGAGCAGGGATCTCCTACGAGCAGTACTTC
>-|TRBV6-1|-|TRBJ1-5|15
CASSEFMGQRQPQHF
TGTGCCAGCAGTGAATTTATGGGGCAACGGCAGCCCCAGCATTTT
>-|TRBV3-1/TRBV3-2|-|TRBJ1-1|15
CASSQVMGAREGAFF
TGTGCCAGCAGCCAAGTAATGGGGGCTAGGGAGGGAGCTTTCTTT
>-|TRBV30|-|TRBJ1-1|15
CAWRESSHWSTEAFF
TGTGCCTGGAGAGAAAGTAGCCACTGGTCCACTGAAGCTTTCTTT
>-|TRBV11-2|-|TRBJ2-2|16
CASTLSGGARGGELFF
TGTGCCAGCACCCTAAGTGGGGGGGCCAGAGGCGGGGAGCTGTTTTTT
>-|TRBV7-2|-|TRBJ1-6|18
CASSLATEQSSYNSPLHF
TGTGCCAGCAGCTTAGCGACTGAGCAAAGCTCCTATAATTCACCCCTCCACTTT
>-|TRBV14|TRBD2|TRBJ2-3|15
CASSLRLAGTDTQYF
TGTGCCAGCAGCCTGAGACTAGCGGGCACAGATACGCAGTATTTT
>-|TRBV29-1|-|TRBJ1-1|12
CSVGAMNTEAFF
TGCAGCGTTGGAGCTATGAACACTGAAGCTTTCTTT
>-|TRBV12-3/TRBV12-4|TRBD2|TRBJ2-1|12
CASSSQRGRQFF
TGTGCCAGCAGTTCCCAGCGGGGAAGGCAGTTCTTC
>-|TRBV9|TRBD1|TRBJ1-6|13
CASSADRETPLHF
TGTGCCAGCAGCGCCGACAGGGAAACGCCCCTCCACTTT
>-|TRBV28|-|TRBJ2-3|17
CASSSYYRGGSTDTQYF
TGTGCCAGCAGTTCCTACTACAGGGGGGGGAGCACAGATACGCAGTATTTT
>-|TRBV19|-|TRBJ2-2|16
CASSIGQASGTGELFF
TGTGCCAGTAGTATAGGACAGGCCAGTGGGACCGGGGAGCTGTTTTTT
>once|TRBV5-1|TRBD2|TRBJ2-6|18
CASSLELAGGSGANVLTF
TGCGCCAGCAGCTTGGAACTAGCGGGGGGCTCTGGGGCCAACGTCCTGACTTTC
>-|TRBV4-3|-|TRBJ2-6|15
CASSSLSSGANVLTF
TGCGCCAGCAGCTCGCTGAGTTCTGGGGCCAACGTCCTGACTTTC
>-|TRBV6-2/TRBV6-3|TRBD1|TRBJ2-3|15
CASRPDRGRMDTQYF
TGTGCCAGCAGACCTGACAGGGGGCGAATGGATACGCAGTATTTT
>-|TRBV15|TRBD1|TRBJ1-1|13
CATRKQGEAEAFF
TGTGCCACCAGAAAACAGGGGGAGGCTGAAGCTTTCTTT
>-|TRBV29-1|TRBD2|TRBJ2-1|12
CSAPTSSSEQFF
TGCAGCGCCCCGACTAGCTCCAGTGAGCAGTTCTTC
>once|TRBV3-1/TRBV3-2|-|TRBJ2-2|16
CASSQTGTTYTGELFF
TGTGCCAGCAGCCAAACCGGGACAACATACACCGGGGAGCTGTTTTTT
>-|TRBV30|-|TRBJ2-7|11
CAWRVGYEQYF
TGTGCCTGGAGGGTCGGTTACGAGCAGTACTTC
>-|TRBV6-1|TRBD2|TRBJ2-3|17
CASSEVEAGVSTDTQYF
TGTGCCAGCAGTGAAGTCGAGGCGGGGGTGAGCACAGATACGCAGTATTTT
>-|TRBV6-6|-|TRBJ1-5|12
CASKRQDQPQHF
TGTGCCAGCAAAAGACAGGATCAGCCCCAGCATTTT
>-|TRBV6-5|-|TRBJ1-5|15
CASSSDISANQPQHF
TGTGCCAGCAGTTCCGACATTTCGGCAAATCAGCCCCAGCATTTT